This is a list of T cell receptor beta chains from one sample in a study of T cell responses to AZD1222 COVID-19 vaccine. Clones were read by immunoSEQ multiplex PCR, and TCRdb kept only the in-frame ones, dropping some. The sample has roughly 100,000 clones, almost 85% seen once. The specimen was peripheral blood, collected on day 0 of AZD1222 vaccination. The receptors here all came from an adult in good health. CDR3s include the opening cysteine and the closing phenylalanine or tryptophan. D genes are given only for firm matches. Clone size, where shown, is once, few, many, or a class for clones that have expanded.

V gene	J gene	clone size	D gene	CDR3 DNA	CDR3 protein
TRBV29-1	TRBJ2-3	NA	NA	TGCAGCGTTGCCTCAGATACGCAGTATTTT	CSVASDTQYF
TRBV27	TRBJ2-1	NA	NA	TGTGCCGCCCTCCCCCTCAGGGCGGCGGGCTACAATGAGCAGTTCTTC	CAALPLRAAGYNEQFF
TRBV10-2	TRBJ1-2	NA	NA	TGCGCCAGCAGTGCTTGGCAGTCTAACTATGGCTACACCTTC	CASSAWQSNYGYTF
TRBV7-8	TRBJ2-3	NA	NA	TGTGCCAGCAGCTTAATACAGGGGGGGGCAGATACGCAGTATTTT	CASSLIQGGADTQYF
TRBV20-1	TRBJ1-1	once	NA	TGCAGTGCCCCGGACCACACTGAAGCTTTCTTT	CSAPDHTEAFF
TRBV14	TRBJ2-1	few	TRBD2	TGTGCCAGCAGCCCTATCGGGACTAGCGGGTACAATGAGCAGTTCTTC	CASSPIGTSGYNEQFF
TRBV2	TRBJ1-6	NA	NA	TGTGCCAGCAGTGCGTCCCTGACAGGCTCCTATTCACCCCTCCACTTT	CASSASLTGSYSPLHF
TRBV19	TRBJ1-1	NA	NA	TGTGCCAGTAGTACCCCGGACGGGCCCCGGCTTGAAGCTTTCTTT	CASSTPDGPRLEAFF
TRBV24-1	TRBJ2-5	once	NA	TGTGCCACCAGTGACCAGGACGGGAGAGAGACCCAGTACTTC	CATSDQDGRETQYF
TRBV7-9	TRBJ1-2	NA	NA	TGTGCCAGCAGCTTAAGGTCCTCCACCCTTAACTATGGCTACACCTTC	CASSLRSSTLNYGYTF
TRBV5-1	TRBJ2-5	NA	NA	TGCGCCAGCAGCCCGGCCGGACAATTAGCAGAGACCCAGTACTTC	CASSPAGQLAETQYF
TRBV5-1	TRBJ2-2	NA	TRBD2	TGCGCCAGCAGCTTGATGGCCCTAAGCGGGAGGAACACCGGGGAGCTGTTTTTT	CASSLMALSGRNTGELFF
TRBV10-1	TRBJ2-3	NA	NA	TGCGCCAGCAGTGCGAACAGGGACACAGATACGCAGTATTTT	CASSANRDTDTQYF
TRBV6-5	TRBJ1-4	medium-sized	NA	TGTGCCAGCCTGGCACAGGAACAGGAAAAACTGTTTTTT	CASLAQEQEKLFF
TRBV7-8	TRBJ2-1	NA	TRBD2	TGTGCCAGCAGCTTAGAGGTGGGACTAGCGGGAGGCAATGAGCAGTTCTTC	CASSLEVGLAGGNEQFF
TRBV19	TRBJ1-4	NA	NA	TGTGCCAGTACCGCTCAGAGGCAGAATAATGAAAAACTGTTTTTT	CASTAQRQNNEKLFF
TRBV9	TRBJ1-2	NA	TRBD1	TGTGCCAGCAGCGAGACCGGGACAGAGTATGGCTACACCTTC	CASSETGTEYGYTF
TRBV19	TRBJ2-1	NA	NA	TGTGCCAGTAGTATCAGTTGGTCCCATGAGCAGTTCTTC	CASSISWSHEQFF
TRBV15	TRBJ2-5	NA	TRBD2	TGTGCCACCAGCAGAGTCGGACTAGTTACAGAGACCCAGTACTTC	CATSRVGLVTETQYF
TRBV28	TRBJ1-5	NA	TRBD1	TGTGCCAGCACGAGTATCCAGACAGGGGTTCAGCCCCAGCATTTT	CASTSIQTGVQPQHF
TRBV27	TRBJ1-2	NA	NA	TGTGCCAGCAGTCCCGAGGGAGGGCTCCTGGCCAATGGCTACACCTTC	CASSPEGGLLANGYTF
TRBV27	TRBJ1-5	NA	NA	TGTGCCAGCAGTTACCCAGGTCAGCCCCAGCATTTT	CASSYPGQPQHF
TRBV9	TRBJ2-3	NA	TRBD1	TGTGCCAGCAGCTCACGGACAGGTGAAGATACGCAGTATTTT	CASSSRTGEDTQYF
TRBV5-1	TRBJ1-2	NA	NA	TGCGCCAGCAGCTTCCAGCAGGGAGGGGATTTCGGGTATGGCTACACCTTC	CASSFQQGGDFGYGYTF
TRBV6-6	TRBJ1-2	NA	TRBD1	TGTGCCAGCAGTTACAGGGACAGAAACTATGGCTACACCTTC	CASSYRDRNYGYTF
TRBV6-2/TRBV6-3	TRBJ2-5	NA	TRBD1	TGTGCCAGCAGCATCGGACAGGGGGCCGTAGAGACCCAGTACTTC	CASSIGQGAVETQYF
TRBV7-6	TRBJ2-3	NA	NA	TGTGCCAGCAGCTTGGGGGAGCTGATAGGCACAGATACGCAGTATTTT	CASSLGELIGTDTQYF
TRBV19	TRBJ2-4	NA	NA	TGTGCCAGTAGCCCCCTAATCGAGGGCAGGGTGCGTCTGGCCAAAAACATTCAGTACTTC	CASSPLIEGRVRLAKNIQYF
TRBV6-5	TRBJ1-1	once	NA	TGTGCCAGCAGTTACACGCTGGCCGAGGGTGAAGCTTTCTTT	CASSYTLAEGEAFF
TRBV9	TRBJ2-7	NA	NA	TGTGCCAGCAGCGTAGTTTCAGGCTCCTACGAGCAGTACTTC	CASSVVSGSYEQYF
TRBV7-2	TRBJ2-5	NA	NA	TGTGCCAGCAGCTCCGGGACCGTAGAGACCCAGTACTTC	CASSSGTVETQYF
TRBV6-5	TRBJ2-3	NA	NA	TGTGCCAGCAGCCGAGGGGTTACGCAGTATTTT	CASSRGVTQYF
TRBV18	TRBJ1-5	NA	NA	TGTGCCAGCTCGTCCGACAGCAATCAGCCCCAGCATTTT	CASSSDSNQPQHF
TRBV5-1	TRBJ2-1	NA	NA	TGCGCCAGCAGCTTGGGGAGAAACAATGAGCAGTTCTTC	CASSLGRNNEQFF
TRBV23-1	TRBJ2-5	NA	NA	TGCGCCAGCAGTCAGACGCAGGGAGAGGGGGAGACCCAGTACTTC	CASSQTQGEGETQYF
TRBV7-8	TRBJ1-1	once	TRBD1	TGTGCCAGCAGCCGAGACAGGGGTGTCACTGAAGCTTTCTTT	CASSRDRGVTEAFF
TRBV24-1	TRBJ2-7	medium-sized	NA	TGTGCCACCAGTGATAATGGACGGTCTTCCGAGCAGTACTTC	CATSDNGRSSEQYF
TRBV7-9	TRBJ2-3	NA	NA	TGTGCCAGCAGCTTAGCGGGAGTAATAGATACGCAGTATTTT	CASSLAGVIDTQYF
TRBV11-3	TRBJ2-7	NA	TRBD1	TGTGCCAGCAGCTTTACAGGGGGGTCCTACGAGCAGTACTTC	CASSFTGGSYEQYF
TRBV30	TRBJ1-2	NA	NA	TGTGCCTGGAGTGCAAGGCAGGAGGCACGCTACACCTTC	CAWSARQEARYTF
TRBV18	TRBJ2-1	NA	NA	TGTGCCAGCTCACCCCCATACCCCTACAATGAGCAGTTCTTC	CASSPPYPYNEQFF
TRBV9	TRBJ1-6	NA	NA	TGTGCCAGCAGCCTAAATCAGGGTGGAAATTCACCCCTCCACTTT	CASSLNQGGNSPLHF
TRBV13	TRBJ2-1	NA	TRBD2	TGTGCCAGCAGCTCCGGACTAGCGGGATACAATGAGCAGTTCTTC	CASSSGLAGYNEQFF
TRBV2	TRBJ1-2	NA	NA	TGTGCCAGCACAGGGGTGAGGGGCTACACCTTC	CASTGVRGYTF
TRBV9	TRBJ2-3	NA	NA	TGTGCCAGCAGCGTAGCAGGAGCGGACCCCACAGATACGCAGTATTTT	CASSVAGADPTDTQYF
TRBV12-5	TRBJ2-6	NA	NA	TGTGCTAGTGGTTTGGGGGTTGGGGCCAACGTCCTGACTTTC	CASGLGVGANVLTF
TRBV6-6	TRBJ1-5	NA	TRBD1	TGTGCCAGCAGTCTAGGGGGCAGTGGCAATCAGCCCCAGCATTTT	CASSLGGSGNQPQHF
TRBV5-4	TRBJ2-3	NA	TRBD1	TGTGCCAGCAGCCTAAACAGGGGGGCGCGGACGCAGTATTTT	CASSLNRGARTQYF
TRBV19	TRBJ1-6	NA	NA	TGTGCCAGTAGTGGAGGGTTGAGCTCACCCCTCCACTTT	CASSGGLSSPLHF
TRBV2	TRBJ1-1	NA	NA	TGTGCCAGCAATCTCGTTGCGATTACTGAAGCTTTCTTT	CASNLVAITEAFF
TRBV19	TRBJ1-4	NA	NA	TGTGCCAGTAGTATGGCGACAGGACCTAATGAAAAACTGTTTTTT	CASSMATGPNEKLFF
TRBV30	TRBJ2-3	NA	TRBD2	TGTGCCTGGAGTGGAGCGGGGAACCGCGGGACGCAGTATTTT	CAWSGAGNRGTQYF
TRBV27	TRBJ2-7	NA	NA	TGTGCCAGCAGTCAAACCTTTCGGGGTTACGAGCAGTACTTC	CASSQTFRGYEQYF
TRBV20-1	TRBJ1-1	few	TRBD1	TGCAGTGCTAGTGGGCAGGGGGTAGCGAACACTGAAGCTTTCTTT	CSASGQGVANTEAFF
TRBV11-3	TRBJ2-5	NA	NA	TGTGCCAGCAGCGTCCGGGCCACCCAAGAGACCCAGTACTTC	CASSVRATQETQYF
TRBV5-8	TRBJ2-1	NA	TRBD2	TGTGCCAGCAGCTCTCGGGAGGTCTTGTATGAGCAGTTCTTC	CASSSREVLYEQFF
TRBV29-1	TRBJ2-1	NA	TRBD2	TGCAGCGTTGGACTCTCAAGCGGGGGCTTCTTC	CSVGLSSGGFF